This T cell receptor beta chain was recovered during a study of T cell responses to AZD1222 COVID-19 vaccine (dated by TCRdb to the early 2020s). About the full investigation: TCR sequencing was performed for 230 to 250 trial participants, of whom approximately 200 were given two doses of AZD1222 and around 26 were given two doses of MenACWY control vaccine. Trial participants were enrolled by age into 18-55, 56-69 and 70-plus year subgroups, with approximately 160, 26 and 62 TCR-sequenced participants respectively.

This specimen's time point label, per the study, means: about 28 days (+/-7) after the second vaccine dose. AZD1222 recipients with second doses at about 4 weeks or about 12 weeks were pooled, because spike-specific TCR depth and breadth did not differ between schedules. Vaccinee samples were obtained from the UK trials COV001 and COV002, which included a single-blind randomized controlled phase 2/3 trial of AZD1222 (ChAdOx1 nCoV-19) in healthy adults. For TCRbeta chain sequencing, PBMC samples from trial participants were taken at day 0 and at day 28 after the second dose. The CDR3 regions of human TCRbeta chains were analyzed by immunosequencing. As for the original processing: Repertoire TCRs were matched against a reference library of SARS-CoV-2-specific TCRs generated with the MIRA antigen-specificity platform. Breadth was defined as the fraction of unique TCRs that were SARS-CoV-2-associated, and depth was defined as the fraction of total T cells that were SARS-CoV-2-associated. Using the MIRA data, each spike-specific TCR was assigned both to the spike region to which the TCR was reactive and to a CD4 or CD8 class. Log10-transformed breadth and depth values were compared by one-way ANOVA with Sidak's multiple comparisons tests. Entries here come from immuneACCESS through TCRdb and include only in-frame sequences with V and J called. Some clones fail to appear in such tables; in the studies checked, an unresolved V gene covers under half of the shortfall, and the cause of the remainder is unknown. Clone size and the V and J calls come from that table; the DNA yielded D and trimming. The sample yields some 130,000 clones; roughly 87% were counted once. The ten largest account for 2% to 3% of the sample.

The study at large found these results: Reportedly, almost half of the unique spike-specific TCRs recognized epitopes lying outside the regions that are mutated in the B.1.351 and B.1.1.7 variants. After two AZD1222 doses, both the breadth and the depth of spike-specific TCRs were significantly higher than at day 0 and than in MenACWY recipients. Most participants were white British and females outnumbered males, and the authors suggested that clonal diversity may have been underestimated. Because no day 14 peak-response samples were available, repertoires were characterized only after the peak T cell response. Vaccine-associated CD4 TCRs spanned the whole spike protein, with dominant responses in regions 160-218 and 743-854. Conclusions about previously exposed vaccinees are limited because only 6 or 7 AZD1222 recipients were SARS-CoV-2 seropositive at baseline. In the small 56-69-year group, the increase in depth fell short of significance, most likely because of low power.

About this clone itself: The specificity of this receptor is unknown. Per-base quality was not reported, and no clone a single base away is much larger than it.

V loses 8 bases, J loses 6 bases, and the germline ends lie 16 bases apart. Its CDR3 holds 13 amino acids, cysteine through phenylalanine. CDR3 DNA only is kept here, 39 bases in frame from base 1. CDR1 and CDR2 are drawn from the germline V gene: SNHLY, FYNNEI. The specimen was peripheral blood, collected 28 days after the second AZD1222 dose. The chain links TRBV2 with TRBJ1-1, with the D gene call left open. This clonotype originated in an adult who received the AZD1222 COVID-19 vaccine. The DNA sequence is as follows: TGTGCCAGCCTAGGGCCCAGAGGAGCTGAAGCTTTCTTT. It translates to CASLGPRGAEAFF.